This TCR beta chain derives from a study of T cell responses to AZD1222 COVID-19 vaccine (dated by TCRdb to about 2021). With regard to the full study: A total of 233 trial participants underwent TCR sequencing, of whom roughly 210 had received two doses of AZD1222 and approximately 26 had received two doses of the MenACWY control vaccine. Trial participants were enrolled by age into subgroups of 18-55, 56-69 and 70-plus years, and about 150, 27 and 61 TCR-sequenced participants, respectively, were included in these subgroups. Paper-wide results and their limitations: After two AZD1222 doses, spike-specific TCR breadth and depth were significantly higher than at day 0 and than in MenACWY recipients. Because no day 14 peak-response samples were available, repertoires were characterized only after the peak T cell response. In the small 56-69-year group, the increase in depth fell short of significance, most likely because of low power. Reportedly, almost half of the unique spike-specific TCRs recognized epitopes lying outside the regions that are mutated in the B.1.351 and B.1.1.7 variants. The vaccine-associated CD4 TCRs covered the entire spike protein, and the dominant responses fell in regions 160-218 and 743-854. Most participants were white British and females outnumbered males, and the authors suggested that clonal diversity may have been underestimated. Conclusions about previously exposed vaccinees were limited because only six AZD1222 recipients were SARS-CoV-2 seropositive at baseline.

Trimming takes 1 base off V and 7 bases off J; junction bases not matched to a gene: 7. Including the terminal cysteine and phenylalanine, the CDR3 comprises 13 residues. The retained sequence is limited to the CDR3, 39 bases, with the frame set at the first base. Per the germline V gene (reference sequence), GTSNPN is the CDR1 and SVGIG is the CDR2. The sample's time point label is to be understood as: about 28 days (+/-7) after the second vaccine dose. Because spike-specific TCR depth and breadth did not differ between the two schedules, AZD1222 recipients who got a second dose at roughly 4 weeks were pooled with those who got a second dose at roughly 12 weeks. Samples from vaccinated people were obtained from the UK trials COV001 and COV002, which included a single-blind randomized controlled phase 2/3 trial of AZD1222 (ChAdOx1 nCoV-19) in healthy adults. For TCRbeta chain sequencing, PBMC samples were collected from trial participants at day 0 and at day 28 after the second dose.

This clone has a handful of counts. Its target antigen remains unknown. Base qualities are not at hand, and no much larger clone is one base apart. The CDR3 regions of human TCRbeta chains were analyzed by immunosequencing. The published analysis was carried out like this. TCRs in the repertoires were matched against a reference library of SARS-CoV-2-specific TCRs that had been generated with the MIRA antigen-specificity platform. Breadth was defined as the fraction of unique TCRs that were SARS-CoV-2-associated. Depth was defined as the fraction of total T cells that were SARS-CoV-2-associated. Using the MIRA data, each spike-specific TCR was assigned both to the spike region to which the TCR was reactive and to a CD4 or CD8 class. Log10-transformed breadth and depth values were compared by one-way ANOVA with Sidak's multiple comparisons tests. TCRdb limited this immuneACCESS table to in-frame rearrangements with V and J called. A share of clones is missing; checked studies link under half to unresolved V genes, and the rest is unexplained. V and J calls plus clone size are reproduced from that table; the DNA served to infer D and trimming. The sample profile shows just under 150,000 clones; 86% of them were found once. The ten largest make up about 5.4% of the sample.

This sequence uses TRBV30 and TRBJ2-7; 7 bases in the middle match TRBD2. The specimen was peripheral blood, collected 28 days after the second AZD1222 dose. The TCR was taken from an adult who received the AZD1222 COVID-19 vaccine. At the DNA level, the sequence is TGTGCCTGGAGTGGCACGTGGGGGGGGGAGCAGTACTTC. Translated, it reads CAWSGTWGGEQYF.